The 22 T cell receptor beta chains in this list originate from one sample, sequenced in a study of lymphopenia after photon versus proton radiotherapy. The repertoire was sequenced with immunoSEQ multiplex PCR; TCRdb's copy has only in-frame clones and lacks some. The sample lists 70,000 to 95,000 clones; around four fifths were seen once. This specimen consisted of peripheral blood, obtained from a patient treated with proton-based radiotherapy. These receptors all come from a man aged 55 to 70 with pancreatic cancer.

This clone is a singleton in its sample. The V gene is TRBV7-8, the J gene TRBJ2-7, with 7 bases that match TRBD2. Germline V gene lookup returns CDR1 SGHVS and CDR2 FQNEAQ. The CDR3 totals 13 residues. V lost 5 bases and J lost 7; bases outside the gene matches: 8. The CDR3 here is CASSPGLVGEQYF. In DNA form, the CDR3 reads TGTGCCAGCAGCCCCGGACTAGTCGGGGAGCAGTACTTC.

This chain connects TRBV6-5 to TRBJ1-2; D is ambiguous. Trimming left V 5 bases short and J 8 bases short, with 15 bases between. There are 13 residues in the CDR3. The germline CDR1 and CDR2 sequences are MNHEY and SVGAGI. The CDR3 DNA reads TGTGCCAGCAGTGAATTACGTGGGGTGGGCTACACCTTC. Its translation is CASSELRGVGYTF.

The chain joins TRBV7-9 to TRBJ2-7; TRBD1 aligns across 7 bases. V was clipped by 5 bases and J by 6 bases; unmatched bases: 19. This CDR3 is 17 amino acids long. CDR1 and CDR2 (germline): SEHNR, FQNEAQ (reference sequence). For the CDR3, the DNA is TGTGCCAGCAGCCCTTGGATACAACAGGGGAAAGGGGGCGAGCAGTACTTC. Amino acids: CASSPWIQQGKGGEQYF.

This clone was detected only once. The CDR3 protein is CASSVATMGVGGYTF. In nucleotides, the CDR3 is TGTGCCAGCAGCGTAGCTACGATGGGAGTGGGGGGCTACACCTTC. The chain couples TRBV9 to TRBJ1-2; D unclear. V lost 0 bases to trimming and J lost 8 bases, with 17 bases between them. Germline V gene data show CDR1 as SGDLS and CDR2 as YYNGEE. The CDR3 has 15 residues. Variable domain in full (rest from reference TRBV9 and TRBJ1-2): DSGVTQTPKHLITATGQRVTLRCSPRSGDLSVYWYQQSLDQGLQFLIQYYNGEERAKGNILERFSAQQFPDLHSELNLSSLELGDSALYFCASSVATMGVGGYTFGSGTRLTVV.

The chain links TRBV28 to TRBJ1-2; D gene unclear. CDR3 size: 11 residues. Germline V gene lookup returns CDR1 MDHEN and CDR2 SYDVKM. With 7 bases removed from V and 8 bases from J, the gap between germline ends came to 11 bases. CDR3 sequence: CASTDWAGYTF. The CDR3 DNA is TGTGCCAGCACCGATTGGGCCGGCTACACCTTC.

The chain links TRBV7-8 to TRBJ2-1; 7 bases match TRBD2. V lost 5 bases and J lost 6; bases outside the gene matches: 10. The CDR3 covers 15 residues. The germline V gene has CDR1 SGHVS and CDR2 FQNEAQ. The CDR3, as DNA: TGTGCCAGCAGCCCCCTGGCGGGAGTGAGCAATGAGCAGTTCTTC. Amino acid sequence: CASSPLAGVSNEQFF.

The chain is built from TRBV28 and TRBJ2-7; 8 bases are a match to TRBD2. J lost 5 bases, V lost 5 bases, and 8 bases had no gene match. This CDR3 is built from 14 residues. Germline CDR1 and CDR2: MDHEN and SYDVKM. The DNA of the CDR3 is TGTGCCAGCAGTACCAACGGGAGGGGAGACGAGCAGTACTTC. Translating gives CASSTNGRGDEQYF. Based on the CDR3 plus reference TRBV28 and TRBJ2-7, the full variable domain is DVKVTQSSRYLVKRTGEKVFLECVQDMDHENMFWYRQDPGLGLRLIYFSYDVKMKEKGDIPEGYSVSREKKERFSLILESASTNQTSMYLCASSTNGRGDEQYFGPGTRLTVT.

On this clone: Just one base apart from a much larger clone, this may be a read error. This rearrangement joins TRBV7-9 to TRBJ1-1, with D tentatively TRBD1 (6 bases). Germline values: CDR1 SEHNR, CDR2 FQNEAQ (reference sequence). With 5 bases removed from V and 0 bases from J, the gap between germline ends came to 7 bases. The CDR3 is 13 residues long. For the CDR3, the DNA is TGTGCCAGCAGCGACAGGATGAACACTGAAGCTTTCTTT. As protein: CASSDRMNTEAFF.

The chain uses TRBV28 and TRBJ2-7; D perhaps matches TRBD1 (6 bases). This CDR3 is built from 15 residues. Germline V gene lookup returns CDR1 MDHEN and CDR2 SYDVKM. The V end lost 4 bases, the J end lost 3 bases, and 16 bases lay between the germline ends. The CDR3 spells CASSSSGATIYEQYF. The CDR3, as DNA: TGTGCCAGCAGTTCGTCAGGGGCAACCATCTACGAGCAGTACTTC. The full variable domain, completed using reference TRBV28 and TRBJ2-7, is DVKVTQSSRYLVKRTGEKVFLECVQDMDHENMFWYRQDPGLGLRLIYFSYDVKMKEKGDIPEGYSVSREKKERFSLILESASTNQTSMYLCASSSSGATIYEQYFGPGTRLTVT.

V gene TRBV4-3 combines with J gene TRBJ1-1; D gene uncertain. The V gene's germline CDR1 is LGHNA and CDR2 YSLEER. V lost 4 bases to trimming and J lost 2 bases, with 11 bases between them. This CDR3 region has 14 residues. CDR3 coding DNA: TGCGCCAGCAGCCGAGACCAGAGAAACACTGAAGCTTTCTTT. It specifies CASSRDQRNTEAFF.

The chain's CDR3 is CASSYGGGADTIYF. The CDR3 DNA is TGTGCCAGCAGTTACGGAGGGGGCGCAGACACCATATATTTT. J is TRBJ1-3 and V is TRBV6-5; 7 bases map to TRBD1. CDR1 MNHEY and CDR2 SVGAGI come from the germline V gene. The ends lost 2 bases at V and 8 bases at J; junction bases unmatched: 6. The CDR3 covers 14 residues.

The chain joins TRBV27 to TRBJ2-7; the D gene could be TRBD1 or TRBD2 (6 bases each). CDR1 is MNHEY, CDR2 SMNVEV, per germline (reference sequence). There are 15 residues in the CDR3. Trimming pared 6 bases from V and 3 bases from J, leaving 18 bases between. CDR3 sequence (DNA): TGTGCCAGCAGGGGGGCGGGAACACGGAGCTACGAGCAGTACTTC. It encodes CASRGAGTRSYEQYF.

The chain combines TRBV11-3 with TRBJ2-6; TRBD2 agrees at 13 bases. Germline V gene data show CDR1 as SGHNT and CDR2 as YENEEA. With 3 bases clipped from V and 1 base from J, the junction kept 3 bases outside the gene matches. The CDR3 extends over 18 amino acids. In DNA form, the CDR3 reads TGTGCCAGCAGCTTGATACTAGCGGGAGGGTCTGGGGCCAACGTCCTGACTTTC. This encodes CASSLILAGGSGANVLTF.

V is TRBV7-9 and J is TRBJ1-4, with 10 bases aligning to TRBD1. With 0 bases clipped from V and 6 bases from J, the junction kept 1 base outside the gene matches. The germline gives CDR1 SEHNR, CDR2 FQNEAQ (reference sequence). This CDR3 is built from 15 residues. CDR3 in amino acids: CASSLAGTGDEKLFF. CDR3 coding DNA: TGTGCCAGCAGCTTAGCCGGGACAGGGGATGAAAAACTGTTTTTT. The full variable domain, in which reference TRBV7-9 and TRBJ1-4 provide the parts outside the CDR3, is DTGVSQNPRHKITKRGQNVTFRCDPISEHNRLYWYRQTLGQGPEFLTYFQNEAQLEKSRLLSDRFSAERPKGSFSTLEIQRTEQGDSAMYLCASSLAGTGDEKLFFGSGTQLSVL.

The chain joins TRBV6-6 to TRBJ1-4; D is uncertain. Trimming stripped 5 bases from V and 7 bases from J, with 11 bases between. In germline, CDR1 is MNHNY, CDR2 SVGAGI (reference sequence). This CDR3 spans 13 amino acids. CDR3 protein: CASSSYRGEKLFF. CDR3 coding DNA: TGTGCCAGCAGTAGCTACAGAGGTGAAAAACTGTTTTTT.

This sequence joins TRBV4-3 and TRBJ2-7; D unclear. Looked up from germline, CDR1 is LGHNA and CDR2 is YSLEER. CDR3 length equals 13 residues. Trimming pared 4 bases from V and 1 base from J, leaving 8 bases between. CDR3 residues: CASSREQSYEQYF. CDR3 DNA: TGCGCCAGCAGCCGAGAGCAATCCTACGAGCAGTACTTC.

This clone has only one observation. This sequence joins TRBV6-1 and TRBJ1-1, with 7 bases that match TRBD1. V shed 0 bases, J shed 2 bases, and the junction held 6 bases outside the gene matches. From germline, CDR1 is MNHNS and CDR2 SASEGT. This CDR3 comprises 16 residues. CDR3 protein: CASSEAGRGGNTEAFF. The CDR3 DNA follows: TGTGCCAGCAGTGAAGCCGGTCGAGGGGGCAACACTGAAGCTTTCTTT.

In its sample, this clone was seen once. J is TRBJ2-1 and V is TRBV25-1; 9 bases match TRBD2. The germline V gene encodes CDR1 MGHDK and CDR2 SYGVNS. The CDR3 contains 16 residues. V was clipped by 5 bases and J by 7 bases; unmatched bases: 12. In DNA, the CDR3 is TGTGCCAGCAGTAATGCGGGAGGGCCTCGGGGGAATGAGCAGTTCTTC. It codes for CASSNAGGPRGNEQFF.

The chain carries TRBV7-2 and TRBJ2-3, with D hard to call. CDR1 is SGHTA, CDR2 FQGNSA, per germline. The CDR3 extends over 12 amino acids. Trimming pared 5 bases from V and 7 bases from J, leaving 10 bases between. CDR3 region: CASSPQRNTQYF. The CDR3 nucleotides are TGTGCCAGCAGCCCGCAAAGAAATACGCAGTATTTT.

The DNA for the CDR3 is TGTGCCAGCAGCTTAGCGCCTGGGAGGACAGGGGGGGAGCAGTTCTTC. Amino acid sequence: CASSLAPGRTGGEQFF. J is TRBJ2-1 and V is TRBV7-2; 10 nucleotides agree with TRBD1. Germline trimming cut 0 bases from V and 10 bases from J; bases unmatched to any gene: 9. There are 16 residues in the CDR3. Germline V gives CDR1 SGHTA, CDR2 FQGNSA.

The count of this clone is one. This chain joins TRBV25-1 and TRBJ2-1; 8 nucleotides line up with TRBD2. The CDR3 runs 18 residues. Germline V gives CDR1 MGHDK, CDR2 SYGVNS. With V trimmed by 3 bases and J by 7 bases, 17 bases remained unmatched. DNA of the CDR3: TGTGCCAGCAGTGAGCCACCGAGTCTTGGCGGGAGGTCTAATGAGCAGTTCTTC. Translating it yields CASSEPPSLGGRSNEQFF.

This clone was detected ten times or more. V and J are TRBV7-9 and TRBJ1-1; TRBD1 matches 7 bases. Germline trimming cut 5 bases from V and 11 bases from J; bases unmatched to any gene: 11. Germline V gives CDR1 SEHNR, CDR2 FQNEAQ (reference sequence). The CDR3 sequence is 13 residues long. The DNA for the CDR3 is TGTGCCAGCAGCCAGACAGGGAAGGTAGTGGCTTTCTTT. The encoded protein is CASSQTGKVVAFF.